What follows describes a single T cell receptor beta chain. Its antigen is unknown. CDR1 SGHNT and CDR2 YENEEA come from the germline V gene. This CDR3 region has 15 residues. The junction had 10 bases not matched to a gene; V was cut back by 5 bases and J by 3 bases. Caucasian adults residing in Nashville, Tennessee made up all the donors. The data derive from a study of shared clonotypes between healthy human individuals. Notes on the study in general: Naive CD4 clonotypes were shared across a handful of donors at roughly 5.5%.

Here immunoSEQ multiplex PCR was the method, and the copy in TCRdb shows in-frame clones only, minus some. This sample has 2 million to 2.5 million clones, with around 90% found just once. This clonotype was obtained from a man between 18 and 35 years old in good health. Some clones in this sample may be carry-over from other donors' samples. This chain joins TRBV11-3 and TRBJ2-7; 7 bases fit TRBD1. The sample taken for sequencing was naive CD4+ T cells from PBMCs. This sample's subset: CD45RA+ positively selected. CDR3 sequence: CASSDGTAYLYEQYF. CDR3 nucleotides: TGTGCCAGCAGCGACGGGACAGCATACCTCTACGAGCAGTACTTC. The variable domain in full, with the rest retrieved from reference TRBV11-3 and TRBJ2-7, is EAGVVQSPRYKIIEKKQPVAFWCNPISGHNTLYWYLQNLGQGPELLIRYENEEAVDDSQLPKDRFSAERLKGVDSTLKIQPAELGDSAVYLCASSDGTAYLYEQYFGPGTRLTVT.